Here is one T cell receptor (beta chain) with its context. Its antigen remains unknown. Preparation of the TCRbeta library used unique molecular identifiers. TCRdb independently ran MiXCR on the PCR reads; one entry per CDR3 protein. The table has a few hundred thousand distinct CDR3 sequences, around 15% seen once. This specimen comes from a study of T-cell reconstitution after alpha-beta-depleted transplantation in children. Study observations and caveats: As was reported, about two months after transplant, alpha-beta T cells came from several hundred expanded graft clones. T-cell numbers and diversity, one year after transplant, stemmed largely from T cells that were newly produced. Where some patients showed high TCRbeta diversity at day 60, it came from recipient T cells and thymic progenitors that had survived.

This receptor was identified in a boy younger than two who had a stem cell transplant for Wiskott-Aldrich syndrome, so the T cells may come from the graft donor. The material was PBMCs, mostly from graft donor cells, obtained 360 days after TCRalphabeta/CD19-depleted stem cell transplant.

CDR3: CASSPLLRETQYF. The CDR3 DNA is TGTGCCAGCAGCCCACTATTAAGGGAGACCCAGTACTTC. The V gene is TRBV7-6, the J gene TRBJ2-5, with unresolved D. Germline V gene data show CDR1 as SGHVS and CDR2 as FNYEAQ. V lost 5 bases and J lost 5, with 12 bases in between. The CDR3 is made up of 13 amino acids.